The TCR beta chain described here comes from a study of T cell responses to AZD1222 COVID-19 vaccine. Study-level findings and limits: A rise in Spike-specific TCR breadth and depth followed two AZD1222 doses. Females outnumbered males among donors, who were mostly white British; clonal diversity was possibly underestimated. Regions left unmutated in variants are reportedly the target of nearly half of spike-specific TCRs.

Remarks on this clone: The antigen is unknown.

Second-dose recipients at about 4 or about 12 weeks were treated as one pooled group. Clones were read by immunoSEQ multiplex PCR, and TCRdb kept only the in-frame ones, dropping some. The repertoire includes 130,000 to 150,000 clones, 86% of them detected once, and 5% to 5.5% sits in the top ten. Per the germline V gene, CDR1 is SGHAT and CDR2 is FQNNGV. The CDR3 extends over 14 amino acids. V dropped 5 bases and J dropped 6; count of bases not matched to a gene: 7. V is TRBV11-2 and J is TRBJ2-7; TRBD1 matches at 10 bases. Sequenced material: peripheral blood, taken 28 days after the second AZD1222 dose. The clonotype originates from an adult who received the AZD1222 COVID-19 vaccine. The CDR3 coding sequence is TGTGCCAGCAGCCGGACAGGGGGTAGGGGCGAGCAGTACTTC. This gives the protein CASSRTGGRGEQYF.